This T cell receptor (beta chain) was sequenced in a study of cytomegalovirus exposure and HLA in healthy donors. Across the whole study: Counted in an early data release were some 81 million unique TCRs from HLA-typed donors.

V lost 2 bases and J 0 bases, leaving 8 bases between the germline ends. CDR1 and CDR2 (germline): MNHEY, SMNVEV (reference sequence). This CDR3 spans 15 amino acids. PCR employed 60 Vbeta and 13 Jbeta primers. The table came from immunoSEQ multiplex PCR; TCRdb's copy has only in-frame clones and leaves some out. The profile shows 70,000 to 95,000 clones, around 77% of them singletons. Worth noting for this clone: No antigen is known for it.

Study-wide points: Sequencing likely caused a cluster of highly shared sequence variants. Presence/absence analyses assumed roughly uniform sequencing depth across donors, which may not hold.

The source is a man aged 50 to 59 in good health and CMV-seronegative. The chain recombines TRBV27 with TRBJ1-3; D gene uncertain. The sequencing sample was made of PBMCs. CDR3 region: CASSLLGRSGNTIYF. As DNA, the CDR3 is TGTGCCAGCAGTTTACTGGGCCGCTCTGGAAACACCATATATTTT.